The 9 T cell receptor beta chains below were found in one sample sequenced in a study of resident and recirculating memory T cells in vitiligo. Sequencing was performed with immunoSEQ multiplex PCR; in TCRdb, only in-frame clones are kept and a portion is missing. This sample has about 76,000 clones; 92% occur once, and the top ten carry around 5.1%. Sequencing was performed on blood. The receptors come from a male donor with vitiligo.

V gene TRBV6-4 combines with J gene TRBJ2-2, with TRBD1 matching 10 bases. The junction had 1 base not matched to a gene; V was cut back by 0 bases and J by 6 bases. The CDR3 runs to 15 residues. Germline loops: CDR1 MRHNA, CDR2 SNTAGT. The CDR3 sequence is CASSDSGTGAGELFF. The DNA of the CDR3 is TGTGCCAGCAGTGACTCTGGGACAGGGGCCGGGGAGCTGTTTTTT.

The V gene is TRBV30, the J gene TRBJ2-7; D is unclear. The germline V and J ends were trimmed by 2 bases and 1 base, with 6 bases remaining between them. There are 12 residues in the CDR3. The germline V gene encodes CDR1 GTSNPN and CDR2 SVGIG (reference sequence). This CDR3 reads CAWSLGSYEQYF. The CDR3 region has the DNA TGTGCCTGGAGTCTCGGGTCCTACGAGCAGTACTTC. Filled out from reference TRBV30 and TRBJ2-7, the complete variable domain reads SQTIHQWPATLVQPVGSPLSLECTVEGTSNPNLYWYRQAAGRGLQLLFYSVGIGQISSEVPQNLSASRPQDRQFILSSKKLLLSDSGFYLCAWSLGSYEQYFGPGTRLTVT.

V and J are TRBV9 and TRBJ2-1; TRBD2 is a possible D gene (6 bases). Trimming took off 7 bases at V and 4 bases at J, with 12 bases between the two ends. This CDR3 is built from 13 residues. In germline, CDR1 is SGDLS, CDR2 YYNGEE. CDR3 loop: CASGSGPYNEQFF. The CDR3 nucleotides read TGTGCCAGCGGCAGCGGGCCATACAATGAGCAGTTCTTC.

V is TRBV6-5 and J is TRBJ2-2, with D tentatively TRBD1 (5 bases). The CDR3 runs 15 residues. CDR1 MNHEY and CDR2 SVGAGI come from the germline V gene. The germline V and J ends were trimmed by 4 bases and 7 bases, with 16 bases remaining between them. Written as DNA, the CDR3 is TGTGCCAGCAGTTTCCGGGCCCTAAGGGGCGGGGAGCTGTTTTTT. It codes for CASSFRALRGGELFF.

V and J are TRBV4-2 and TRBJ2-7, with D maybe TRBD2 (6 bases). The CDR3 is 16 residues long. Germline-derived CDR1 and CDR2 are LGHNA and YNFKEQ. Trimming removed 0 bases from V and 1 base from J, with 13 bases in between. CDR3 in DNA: TGTGCCAGCAGCCAAGAGTGGGTAGCGGCTTCCTACGAGCAGTACTTC. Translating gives CASSQEWVAASYEQYF.

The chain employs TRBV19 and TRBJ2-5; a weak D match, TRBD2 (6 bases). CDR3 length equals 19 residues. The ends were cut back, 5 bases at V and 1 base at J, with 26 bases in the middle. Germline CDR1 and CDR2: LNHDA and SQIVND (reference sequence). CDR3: CASSAWDGRLHLIQETQYF. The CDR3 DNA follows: TGTGCCAGTAGTGCCTGGGACGGGAGACTCCACCTAATCCAAGAGACCCAGTACTTC.

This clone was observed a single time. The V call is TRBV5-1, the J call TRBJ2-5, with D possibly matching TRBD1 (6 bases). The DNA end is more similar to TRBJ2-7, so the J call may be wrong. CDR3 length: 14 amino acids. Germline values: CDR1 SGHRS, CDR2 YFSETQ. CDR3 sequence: CASSLATGLYEQYF. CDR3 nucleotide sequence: TGCGCCAGCAGCTTGGCCACAGGGCTCTACGAGCAGTACTTC.

CDR3 amino acids: CASSPPFRQTDTQYF. The CDR3 bases are TGTGCCAGCAGCCCACCTTTTCGACAGACAGATACGCAGTATTTT. The chain recombines TRBV7-9 with TRBJ2-3; possibly TRBD1 for D (5 bases). Trimming removed 5 bases at V and 3 bases at J, with 15 bases between. Germline V gives CDR1 SEHNR, CDR2 FQNEAQ (reference sequence). The CDR3 has 15 amino acids.

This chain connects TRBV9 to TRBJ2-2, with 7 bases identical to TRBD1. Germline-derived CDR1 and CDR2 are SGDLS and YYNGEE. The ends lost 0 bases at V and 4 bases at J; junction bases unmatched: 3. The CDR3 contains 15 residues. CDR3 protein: CASSVEGAATGELFF. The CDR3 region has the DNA TGTGCCAGCAGCGTAGAGGGGGCGGCCACCGGGGAGCTGTTTTTT. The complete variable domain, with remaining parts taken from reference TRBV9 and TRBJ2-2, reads DSGVTQTPKHLITATGQRVTLRCSPRSGDLSVYWYQQSLDQGLQFLIQYYNGEERAKGNILERFSAQQFPDLHSELNLSSLELGDSALYFCASSVEGAATGELFFGEGSRLTVL.